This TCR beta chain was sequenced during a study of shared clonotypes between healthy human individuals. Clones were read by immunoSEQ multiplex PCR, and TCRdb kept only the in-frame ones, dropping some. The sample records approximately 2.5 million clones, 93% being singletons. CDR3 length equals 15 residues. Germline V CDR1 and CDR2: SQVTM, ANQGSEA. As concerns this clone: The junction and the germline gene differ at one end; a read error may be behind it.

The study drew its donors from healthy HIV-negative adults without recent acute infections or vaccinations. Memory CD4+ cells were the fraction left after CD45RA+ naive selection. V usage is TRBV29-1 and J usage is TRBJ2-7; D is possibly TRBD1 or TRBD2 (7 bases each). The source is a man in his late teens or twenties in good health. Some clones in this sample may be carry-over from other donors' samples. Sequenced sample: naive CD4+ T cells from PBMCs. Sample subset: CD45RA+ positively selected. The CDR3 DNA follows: TGCAGCGCTGAAACCCCGACAGGGACTATCGGCGAGCAGTACTTC. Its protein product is CSAETPTGTIGEQYF.